This T cell receptor beta chain is drawn from a study of spatial heterogeneity in lung cancer. Broader study findings: How many expanded intratumoral alpha and beta TCRs were present tracked the tumor mutation count, which was a count of nonsynonymous mutations.

This clonotype rates as medium-sized (0.01 to 0.1%). What it binds is not known. Noted time point: sample taken at primary tumor resection. MiXCR was run by TCRdb on the 5' RACE reads, yielding one entry per CDR3 protein. The sample contains 2,000 to 2,500 distinct CDR3 sequences, about 5.6% of which appear only once. The specimen comprised lung tumor tissue, sampled at surgery. The sequence was obtained from a male donor with early-stage non-small cell lung cancer.

The CDR3 bases are TGTGCCAGCAGCTATAGCGGCAACCTCCTATTTCGCACAGATACGCAGTATTTT. This translates into CASSYSGNLLFRTDTQYF. The V call is TRBV7-9, the J call TRBJ2-3; perhaps TRBD2 as D (6 bases). The germline CDR1 and CDR2 sequences are SEHNR and FQNEAQ (reference sequence). Between the trimmed V and J ends, which lost 4 bases and 1 base, there was a span of 21 bases. CDR3 length: 18 residues.